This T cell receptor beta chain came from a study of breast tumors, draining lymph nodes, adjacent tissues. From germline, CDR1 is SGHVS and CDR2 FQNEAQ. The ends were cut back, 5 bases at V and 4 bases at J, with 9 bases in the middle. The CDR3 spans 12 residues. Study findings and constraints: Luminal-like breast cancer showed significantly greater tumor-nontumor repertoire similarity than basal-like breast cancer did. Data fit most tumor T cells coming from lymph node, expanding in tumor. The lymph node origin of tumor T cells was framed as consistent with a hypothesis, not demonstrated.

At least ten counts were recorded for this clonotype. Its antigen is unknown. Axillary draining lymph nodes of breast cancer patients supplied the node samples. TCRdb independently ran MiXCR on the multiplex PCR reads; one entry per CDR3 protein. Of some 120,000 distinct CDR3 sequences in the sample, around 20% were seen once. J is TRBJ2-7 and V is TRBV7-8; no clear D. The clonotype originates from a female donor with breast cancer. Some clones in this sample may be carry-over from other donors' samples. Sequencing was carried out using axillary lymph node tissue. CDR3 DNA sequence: TGTGCCAGCAGCCATACTCCGTACGAGCAGTACTTC. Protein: CASSHTPYEQYF.